Listed below are T cell receptor beta chains from one sample, sequenced in a study of shared clonotypes between healthy human individuals. Sequencing was performed with immunoSEQ multiplex PCR; in TCRdb, only in-frame clones are kept and a portion is missing. The table has about 1.9 million clones, just over 90% seen once; the top ten hold around 1.7%. Specimen: naive CD8+ T cells from PBMCs. These receptor sequences come from a man aged 18 to 30 in good health. Some clones in this sample may be carry-over from other donors' samples. Both conserved end residues are trimmed from each CDR3. D genes are given only for firm matches.

D gene: -; J gene: TRBJ2-5; V gene: TRBV5-3; CDR3 protein: ARSQDSRETQY
D gene: TRBD1; J gene: TRBJ2-2; V gene: TRBV14; CDR3 protein: ASSLRQGTSGELF
D gene: -; J gene: TRBJ2-7; V gene: TRBV11-2; CDR3 protein: ASSLNRGVTYEQY
D gene: -; J gene: TRBJ2-7; V gene: TRBV11-1; CDR3 protein: ASSGGGGLLDYEQY
D gene: TRBD1; J gene: TRBJ2-3; V gene: TRBV28; CDR3 protein: ASTLGQGPDTQY
D gene: TRBD2; J gene: TRBJ2-1; V gene: TRBV10-3; CDR3 protein: AISGTSGRNWEQF
D gene: -; J gene: TRBJ2-1; V gene: TRBV6-5; CDR3 protein: ASSLGPYNEQF
D gene: -; J gene: TRBJ2-7; V gene: TRBV28; CDR3 protein: ASSFYGGSSYEQY
D gene: -; J gene: TRBJ1-4; V gene: TRBV7-6; CDR3 protein: ASSLSRPLGEKLF
D gene: TRBD2; J gene: TRBJ2-7; V gene: TRBV7-6; CDR3 protein: ASSPLGVAGIYEQY
D gene: -; J gene: TRBJ2-7; V gene: TRBV27; CDR3 protein: ASSLIQPQGLSYEQY
D gene: -; J gene: TRBJ2-7; V gene: TRBV7-8; CDR3 protein: ASSLGPRLEQY
D gene: -; J gene: TRBJ1-5; V gene: TRBV5-6; CDR3 protein: ASSQGPGRANQPQH
D gene: -; J gene: TRBJ2-1; V gene: TRBV7-8; CDR3 protein: ASSLGVNEQF
D gene: -; J gene: TRBJ1-2; V gene: TRBV6-5; CDR3 protein: ASSYSSGNYGYT
D gene: -; J gene: TRBJ1-1; V gene: TRBV6-6; CDR3 protein: ASSYVSRGTEAF
D gene: TRBD2; J gene: TRBJ2-7; V gene: TRBV11-2; CDR3 protein: ASSLAASGIYEQY
D gene: TRBD1; J gene: TRBJ2-7; V gene: TRBV27; CDR3 protein: ASRLDRARPEQY
D gene: TRBD2; J gene: TRBJ2-1; V gene: TRBV4-3; CDR3 protein: ASSQEFLAWTSGSEQF
D gene: -; J gene: TRBJ2-1; V gene: TRBV9; CDR3 protein: ASSVIENEQF
D gene: -; J gene: TRBJ1-1; V gene: TRBV27; CDR3 protein: ASSNGTPGTEAF
D gene: -; J gene: TRBJ2-1; V gene: TRBV29-1; CDR3 protein: SVEWVDYNEQF
D gene: -; J gene: TRBJ2-2; V gene: TRBV7-3; CDR3 protein: ASSLTAVRGRNTGELF
D gene: -; J gene: TRBJ2-1; V gene: TRBV5-1; CDR3 protein: ASSLGGVRSYNEQF
D gene: -; J gene: TRBJ2-2; V gene: TRBV13; CDR3 protein: ASSSETGTGELF
D gene: -; J gene: TRBJ2-6; V gene: TRBV7-3; CDR3 protein: ASSPHWGGANVLT
D gene: -; J gene: TRBJ1-5; V gene: TRBV27; CDR3 protein: ASSPRAGGNQPQH
D gene: -; J gene: TRBJ2-5; V gene: TRBV28; CDR3 protein: ASSSDVGVQETQY
D gene: -; J gene: TRBJ1-1; V gene: TRBV4-2; CDR3 protein: ASSQDGDMNTEAF
D gene: -; J gene: TRBJ1-2; V gene: TRBV30; CDR3 protein: AWNHGAHLYGYT
D gene: -; J gene: TRBJ2-4; V gene: TRBV15; CDR3 protein: ATSRDGRTPAT
D gene: TRBD2; J gene: TRBJ2-7; V gene: TRBV7-9; CDR3 protein: ASSYGGGPYEQY
D gene: -; J gene: TRBJ1-5; V gene: TRBV15; CDR3 protein: ATSRANQPQH
D gene: TRBD1; J gene: TRBJ2-1; V gene: TRBV7-9; CDR3 protein: ASSSPSGTEKFNEQF
D gene: TRBD2; J gene: TRBJ2-2; V gene: TRBV29-1; CDR3 protein: SVAGGPTGELF
D gene: TRBD1; J gene: TRBJ2-1; V gene: TRBV15; CDR3 protein: ATSDRQGVMDEQF
D gene: TRBD1; J gene: TRBJ1-4; V gene: TRBV5-1; CDR3 protein: ASSMDRQGLSNEKLF
D gene: -; J gene: TRBJ1-2; V gene: TRBV5-4; CDR3 protein: ASSFRVRVDYGYT
D gene: TRBD2; J gene: TRBJ2-7; V gene: TRBV6-5; CDR3 protein: ASSPNASGRDEQY
D gene: -; J gene: TRBJ2-1; V gene: TRBV27; CDR3 protein: ASSLGLGGNEQF
D gene: TRBD1; J gene: TRBJ1-1; V gene: TRBV19; CDR3 protein: ASSDNRGLGTEAF
D gene: TRBD1; J gene: TRBJ2-6; V gene: TRBV30; CDR3 protein: AWRDRESSGANVLT
D gene: -; J gene: TRBJ1-1; V gene: TRBV7-8; CDR3 protein: ASSLDLGGVPTEAF
D gene: TRBD2; J gene: TRBJ2-1; V gene: TRBV2; CDR3 protein: ASSRSSGRLNEQF
D gene: TRBD1; J gene: TRBJ2-7; V gene: TRBV6-5; CDR3 protein: ASSARGPFYEQY
D gene: TRBD1; J gene: TRBJ2-5; V gene: TRBV9; CDR3 protein: ASSPRTGRETQY
D gene: TRBD2; J gene: TRBJ2-1; V gene: TRBV9; CDR3 protein: ASSVVSGRAGEQF
D gene: TRBD2; J gene: TRBJ2-7; V gene: TRBV13; CDR3 protein: ASSLGPGLAGLYEQY